Included here is one T cell receptor (beta chain) sequence, with context. Its antigen is as yet unknown. The germline CDR1 and CDR2 sequences are GTSNPN and SVGIG (reference sequence). V was trimmed by 0 bases and J by 5 bases, leaving 11 bases between them. This CDR3 has 14 residues. Only in-frame clones appear in the TCRdb table, and some are missing; sequencing was by immunoSEQ multiplex PCR. The sample has 50,000 to 60,000 clones, less than 85% seen once; the top ten hold about 2.7%. This entry belongs to a study of T cell clones after liver transplantation. Findings and limits, study-wide: Low donor cell numbers restricted donor-reactive repertoire measurement in a couple of subjects.

V gene TRBV30 combines with J gene TRBJ1-5, with D unresolved. The sequenced sample was CD4+ T cells from blood, obtained at the roughly 15-month timepoint. The clonotype originates from a human patient who received a liver transplant. Some T cells here may be from the graft donor. The CDR3 region is CAWSVASKDQPQHF. DNA of the CDR3: TGTGCCTGGAGTGTGGCCTCGAAAGATCAGCCCCAGCATTTT.